Listed here are 30 T cell receptor beta chains from one sample, sequenced in a study of T cells after yellow fever vaccination. One entry per CDR3 protein results from TCRdb running MiXCR on the 5' RACE reads. Among 200,000 to 300,000 distinct CDR3 sequences listed, 6% to 8% were seen once. The sample consisted of CD4+ T cells sorted from PBMCs, taken on the day of the yellow fever booster vaccination. The source of these receptors is a man younger than 40 who received the YFV17D yellow fever vaccine.

This clonotype was counted many times. One junction end does not reproduce the germline sequence, and a read error may be involved. The gene calls are TRBV5-4 and TRBJ1-1; no firm D call. The CDR3 contains 11 residues. Germline V gene sequence: CDR1 SGHNT, CDR2 YYREEE (reference sequence). CDR3 loop: CASSLKTEAFF. The CDR3 DNA is TGTGCCAGCAGCTTGAAGACTGAAGCTTTCTTT.

The table lists this clonotype with a few counts. The gene calls are TRBV12-3 or TRBV12-4 and TRBJ2-3; D possibly corresponds to TRBD2 (5 bases). CDR3 size: 14 residues. The V end lost 7 bases, the J end lost 3 bases, and 14 bases lay between the germline ends. The CDR3 spells CASTTGIRTDTQYF. In nucleotides, the CDR3 is TGTGCCAGCACCACCGGGATCCGGACAGATACGCAGTATTTT.

V gene TRBV21-1 combines with J gene TRBJ1-5. TRBV21-1 is a pseudogene. The CDR3 consists of 13 residues. As DNA, the CDR3 is TGTGCCAGCACCAGGCAGGAGTATCAGCCCCAGCATTTT. Its protein product is CASTRQEYQPQHF.

The genes are TRBV6-5 and TRBJ1-2; 7 bases fit TRBD1. This CDR3 contains 13 residues. Germline V gene lookup returns CDR1 MNHEY and CDR2 SVGAGI. J gave up 7 bases and V 2 bases, and 4 bases lay outside the gene matches. The CDR3 nucleotides are TGTGCCAGCAGTTACGAGGGGGCGCTTGGCTACACCTTC. Translated: CASSYEGALGYTF.

V usage is TRBV28 and J usage is TRBJ2-1; 11 bases map to TRBD2. The V gene's germline CDR1 is MDHEN and CDR2 SYDVKM. V was clipped by 5 bases and J by 8 bases; unmatched bases: 8. The CDR3 loop spans 15 amino acids. CDR3 sequence: CASSLSGRAIDEQFF. In DNA form, the CDR3 reads TGTGCCAGCAGTCTTAGCGGGAGGGCCATCGATGAGCAGTTCTTC.

The V gene is TRBV18, the J gene TRBJ2-2, with 13 bases that match TRBD2. Germline V gene sequence: CDR1 KGHSH, CDR2 LQKENI. The CDR3 totals 18 residues. V lost 10 bases to trimming and J lost 3 bases; unmatched junction nucleotides: 14. CDR3 sequence (DNA): TGTGCCACCCGCATGACTAGCGGGAGGACGTTGCACACCGGGGAGCTGTTTTTT. Amino acid sequence: CATRMTSGRTLHTGELFF.

This clonotype was found a few times. The rearrangement joins TRBV10-3 to TRBJ1-2; no definite D call. Looked up from germline, CDR1 is ENHRY and CDR2 is SYGVKD. The CDR3 is 15 amino acids. Deletions cut 1 base from V and 8 bases from J, with 17 bases between. The CDR3 is CAISEWTDVSQGYTF. DNA of the CDR3: TGTGCCATCAGTGAGTGGACCGATGTTAGCCAAGGCTACACCTTC.

This clonotype has just a few counts. The chain has TRBV10-3 and TRBJ2-1; 7 nucleotides line up with TRBD2. The germline gives CDR1 ENHRY, CDR2 SYGVKD. V lost 8 bases, J lost 0 bases, and 1 base stayed unmatched. The CDR3 is 13 residues long. The CDR3 spells CAIGTNSYNEQFF. The CDR3, as DNA: TGTGCCATCGGGACTAACTCCTACAATGAGCAGTTCTTC.

This clonotype was picked up many times. The chain carries TRBV7-9 and TRBJ2-1; 9 positions agree with TRBD1. The V gene's germline CDR1 is SEHNR and CDR2 FQNEAQ (reference sequence). V lost 5 bases to trimming and J lost 2 bases; unmatched junction nucleotides: 4. This CDR3 has 15 residues. CDR3 sequence: CASSRGTGTYNEQFF. In DNA form, the CDR3 reads TGTGCCAGCAGCAGGGGGACAGGGACCTACAATGAGCAGTTCTTC.

A few counts support this clonotype. The V and J genes are TRBV7-8 and TRBJ2-1; perhaps TRBD2 as D (5 bases). The CDR3 is 16 amino acids. V lost 6 bases, J lost 7 bases, and 22 bases lay in between. Germline CDR1 and CDR2: SGHVS and FQNEAQ. This CDR3 is CASRGLGSYATNEQFF. In DNA form, the CDR3 reads TGTGCCAGCAGGGGCCTTGGGAGCTATGCCACTAATGAGCAGTTCTTC. The variable domain in full, completed from reference TRBV7-8 and TRBJ2-1, reads GAGVSQSPRYKVAKRGQDVALRCDPISGHVSLFWYQQALGQGPEFLTYFQNEAQLDKSGLPSDRFFAERPEGSVSTLKIQRTQQEDSAVYLCASRGLGSYATNEQFFGPGTRLTVL.

J is TRBJ2-2 and V is TRBV24-1, with D perhaps matching TRBD2 (6 bases). This CDR3 has 16 amino acids. From germline, CDR1 is KGHDR and CDR2 SFDVKD. Trimming pared 5 bases from V and 3 bases from J, leaving 15 bases between. For the CDR3, the DNA is TGTGCCACCAGTGCTGGAGGGAGGTCATACACCGGGGAGCTGTTTTTT. Its translation: CATSAGGRSYTGELFF.

The chain links TRBV7-2 to TRBJ2-3; 9 nucleotides match TRBD2. CDR3 length equals 16 residues. The trim removed 5 bases at V and 2 bases at J, leaving 8 bases unmatched. Germline CDR1 is SGHTA and CDR2 is FQGNSA. The CDR3 protein is CASSQTSGAPTDTQYF. The CDR3 region has the DNA TGTGCCAGCAGCCAGACTAGCGGAGCTCCCACAGATACGCAGTATTTT. Combining the CDR3 with reference TRBV7-2 and TRBJ2-3 gives the whole variable domain GAGVSQSPSNKVTEKGKDVELRCDPISGHTALYWYRQSLGQGLEFLIYFQGNSAPDKSGLPSDRFSAERTGGSVSTLTIQRTQQEDSAVYLCASSQTSGAPTDTQYFGPGTRLTVL.

The chain recombines TRBV19 with TRBJ2-1, with TRBD2 identical over 11 bases. CDR1 is LNHDA and CDR2 is SQIVND in the germline V gene (reference sequence). The V gene end was trimmed by 3 bases and the J gene end by 0 bases; junction bases not matched to a gene: 7. The CDR3 has 18 residues. CDR3 coding DNA: TGTGCCAGTAGTATGGGCCTAGCGGGAGGCGGCTCCTACAATGAGCAGTTCTTC. Its translation is CASSMGLAGGGSYNEQFF.

This clonotype appeared many times. The V call is TRBV12-3 or TRBV12-4, the J call TRBJ1-1, with TRBD1 as a possible D gene (6 bases). With 6 bases removed from V and 5 bases from J, the gap between germline ends came to 16 bases. The CDR3 is made up of 14 amino acids. This CDR3 reads CASSRRTEQTEAFF. CDR3 in DNA: TGTGCCAGCAGCAGACGGACAGAACAAACTGAAGCTTTCTTT.

The V call is TRBV9, the J call TRBJ2-2; D remains ambiguous. Deletions cut 1 base from V and 2 bases from J, with 9 bases between. Germline loops: CDR1 SGDLS, CDR2 YYNGEE. CDR3 size: 15 residues. In DNA form, the CDR3 reads TGTGCCAGCAGCGTACTGGGATTAAACACCGGGGAGCTGTTTTTT. It specifies CASSVLGLNTGELFF. Drawing the rest from reference TRBV9 and TRBJ2-2, the complete variable domain is DSGVTQTPKHLITATGQRVTLRCSPRSGDLSVYWYQQSLDQGLQFLIQYYNGEERAKGNILERFSAQQFPDLHSELNLSSLELGDSALYFCASSVLGLNTGELFFGEGSRLTVL.

This clonotype was detected a few times. The rearrangement links TRBV7-8 to TRBJ2-7; 8 bases fit TRBD1. V lost 7 bases and J lost 2; bases outside the gene matches: 1. This CDR3 is 12 amino acids long. From germline, CDR1 is SGHVS and CDR2 FQNEAQ. The CDR3 coding sequence is TGTGCCAGCAACAGGGGGACCTACGAGCAGTACTTC. Amino acid sequence: CASNRGTYEQYF. Full variable domain (outside the CDR3, taken from reference TRBV7-8 and TRBJ2-7): GAGVSQSPRYKVAKRGQDVALRCDPISGHVSLFWYQQALGQGPEFLTYFQNEAQLDKSGLPSDRFFAERPEGSVSTLKIQRTQQEDSAVYLCASNRGTYEQYFGPGTRLTVT.

This clonotype was seen a handful of times. This rearrangement joins TRBV6-5 to TRBJ2-5, with TRBD2 matching over 10 bases. The CDR3 is 14 residues long. From germline, CDR1 is MNHEY and CDR2 SVGAGI. With V trimmed by 7 bases and J by 3 bases, 5 bases remained unmatched. CDR3 sequence: CASNFGLAEETQYF. The CDR3 DNA reads TGTGCCAGCAATTTCGGACTAGCGGAAGAGACCCAGTACTTC.

There are a few counts of this clonotype. This chain uses TRBV18 with TRBJ2-3; D is perhaps TRBD2 (5 bases). CDR3 size: 14 residues. The germline V gene has CDR1 KGHSH and CDR2 LQKENI. Between the trimmed V and J ends, which lost 2 bases and 2 bases, there was a span of 8 bases. CDR3 amino acids: CASSPSGLTDTQYF. Here the CDR3 DNA reads TGTGCCAGCTCACCATCCGGACTCACAGATACGCAGTATTTT. The full variable domain, in which reference TRBV18 and TRBJ2-3 provide the parts outside the CDR3, is NAGVMQNPRHLVRRRGQEARLRCSPMKGHSHVYWYRQLPEEGLKFMVYLQKENIIDESGMPKERFSAEFPKEGPSILRIQQVVRGDSAAYFCASSPSGLTDTQYFGPGTRLTVL.

This clonotype occurred many times. This sequence joins TRBV6-1 and TRBJ2-3; 9 bases fit TRBD2. The CDR3 has 17 amino acids. The J segment lost 4 bases and the V segment lost 6 bases, leaving 14 bases of the junction unmatched. Germline-derived CDR1 and CDR2 are MNHNS and SASEGT. The CDR3 region is CASSQPTSGRTADTQYF. Written as DNA, the CDR3 is TGTGCCAGCAGCCAACCGACTAGCGGCAGAACGGCAGATACGCAGTATTTT.

This clonotype showed up just a few times. This CDR3 reads CASSPGRGVPFF. The DNA for the CDR3 is TGTGCCAGCAGCCCCGGTCGGGGAGTTCCGTTCTTC. The V gene is TRBV7-3, the J gene TRBJ2-1, with TRBD2 as a possible D gene (5 bases). This CDR3 has 12 residues. Trimming took 5 bases from V and 15 from J, leaving 17 bases between them. From germline, CDR1 is SGHTA and CDR2 FQGTGA.

This chain joins TRBV18 and TRBJ1-6; D perhaps matches TRBD1 (6 bases). V lost 2 bases, J lost 0 bases, and 11 bases lay in between. The CDR3 spans 17 residues. The germline V gene encodes CDR1 KGHSH and CDR2 LQKENI. The CDR3 here is CASSPKNRDSYNSPLHF. CDR3 DNA sequence: TGTGCCAGCTCACCAAAAAACAGGGACTCCTATAATTCACCCCTCCACTTT.

The sample holds many counts of this clonotype. This chain connects TRBV3-1 to TRBJ1-2; D remains unclear. The germline gives CDR1 LGHDT, CDR2 YNNKEL (reference sequence). The V and J ends lost 5 bases and 4 bases respectively, with 11 bases between them. CDR3 length: 13 residues. The CDR3 coding sequence is TGTGCCAGCAGCTACCCGGGAAGCTATGGCTACACCTTC. This codes for CASSYPGSYGYTF. Using reference TRBV3-1 and TRBJ1-2 for the parts outside the CDR3, the full variable domain is DTAVSQTPKYLVTQMGNDKSIKCEQNLGHDTMYWYKQDSKKFLKIMFSYNNKELIINETVPNRFSPKSPDKAHLNLHINSLELGDSAVYFCASSYPGSYGYTFGSGTRLTVV.

At least ten counts were recorded for this clonotype. J is TRBJ2-1 and V is TRBV20-1, with a weak D call TRBD1 (6 bases). V shed 4 bases and J shed 8 bases, with 12 bases lying between them. CDR3 length equals 12 residues. CDR1 and CDR2 from the germline V gene are DFQATT and SNEGSKA (reference sequence). CDR3 amino acids: CSATQGIDEQFF. The CDR3 DNA reads TGCAGTGCTACACAGGGAATCGATGAGCAGTTCTTC.

This clonotype occurred many times. J is TRBJ2-5 and V is TRBV7-6; 12 nucleotides agree with TRBD2. Germline CDR1 and CDR2: SGHVS and FNYEAQ. With V trimmed by 1 base and J by 5 bases, 5 bases remained unmatched. There are 16 residues in the CDR3. The CDR3 sequence: CASSLGTSGMRETQYF. In DNA form, the CDR3 reads TGTGCCAGCAGCTTAGGGACTAGCGGGATGAGGGAGACCCAGTACTTC.

This rearrangement joins TRBV20-1 to TRBJ1-1; D might be TRBD1 (6 bases). This CDR3 is built from 16 residues. The germline gives CDR1 DFQATT, CDR2 SNEGSKA (reference sequence). V was pared by 0 bases and J by 7 bases, with 21 bases between. The DNA for the CDR3 is TGCAGTGCTAGAGAGACAGGTTTGATAGCTGGGGGTGAAGCTTTCTTT. Its protein product is CSARETGLIAGGEAFF.

In the case of this clonotype: A much larger clone sits a single nucleotide away, making a read error possible. The genes are TRBV5-1 and TRBJ2-3, with TRBD2 matching 12 bases. The CDR3 loop spans 16 amino acids. Germline V gene data show CDR1 as SGHRS and CDR2 as YFSETQ. This CDR3 is CVSSSGLAGLTDTQYF. CDR3 in DNA: TGCGTCAGCAGCTCAGGACTAGCGGGACTCACAGATACGCAGTATTTT.

V gene TRBV18 combines with J gene TRBJ1-1; D is undetermined. This CDR3 is built from 14 residues. Germline V gene sequence: CDR1 KGHSH, CDR2 LQKENI. The V and J ends lost 3 bases and 7 bases respectively, with 15 bases between them. CDR3 DNA sequence: TGTGCCAGCTCACCTGAGAGGAAGCGGGGTGAAGCTTTCTTT. Protein: CASSPERKRGEAFF.

A word on this clonotype: A much larger clone differs from this one at a single base, so this may be a read error. The chain recombines TRBV5-1 with TRBJ2-2, with D possibly TRBD2 on 5 matching bases. This CDR3 spans 16 amino acids. CDR1 is SGHRS, CDR2 YFSETQ, per germline. The CDR3 here is CASSLASQINTGEQFF. The DNA of the CDR3 is TGCGCCAGCAGCTTGGCCAGCCAGATAAACACCGGGGAGCAGTTTTTT.

This clonotype was observed a few times. This chain joins TRBV20-1 and TRBJ2-7, with 9 positions matching TRBD2. This CDR3 contains 15 residues. Trimming cost V 2 bases and J 6 bases; bases outside gene matches: 11. Germline V gene data show CDR1 as DFQATT and CDR2 as SNEGSKA (reference sequence). The CDR3 reads CSARRAGGLGGEQYF. The CDR3 DNA reads as TGCAGTGCTAGAAGGGCGGGAGGGCTTGGGGGCGAGCAGTACTTC.

This chain joins TRBV12-3 or TRBV12-4 and TRBJ2-2; 9 positions match TRBD1. The junction had 4 bases not matched to a gene; V was cut back by 2 bases and J by 0 bases. CDR3 length: 17 amino acids. CDR3 in amino acids: CASSLSGQGSNTGELFF. The CDR3 DNA sequence: TGTGCCAGCAGTTTATCGGGACAGGGCTCGAACACCGGGGAGCTGTTTTTT.